The rows below give T cell receptor beta chains drawn from one sample of a study of vaccination effects on CD4 cells after COVID-19. Measured with immunoSEQ multiplex PCR; TCRdb has only the in-frame clones, and not every one. The sample records tens of thousands of clones, around 85% being singletons. For these TCRs, the target antigens are not known. The sequenced sample was CD4+ T cells from PBMCs cultured with HCoV-229E spike peptides, obtained before COVID-19 vaccination. These receptors all come from a human donor who received a COVID-19 vaccine. Both conserved end residues are part of each CDR3. Fields, in order: V gene, D gene, J gene, clone size, CDR3 protein, CDR3 DNA. D genes are given only for firm matches. Size values are once, few and many counts, or a class for expanded clones, and some rows have none.

v_call: TRBV6-2/TRBV6-3
d_call: NA
j_call: TRBJ1-5
clone_size: NA
cdr3_aa: CASSYGPLGNQPQHF
cdr3_nt: TGTGCCAGCAGTTACGGGCCCTTGGGAAATCAGCCCCAGCATTTT

v_call: TRBV5-1
d_call: NA
j_call: TRBJ1-3
clone_size: NA
cdr3_aa: CASSLGAHSGNTIYF
cdr3_nt: TGCGCCAGCAGCTTGGGGGCCCACTCTGGAAACACCATATATTTT

v_call: TRBV6-1
d_call: NA
j_call: TRBJ1-2
clone_size: NA
cdr3_aa: CASSAVPSGGVNGYTF
cdr3_nt: TGTGCCAGCAGTGCGGTCCCTTCCGGAGGGGTGAATGGCTACACCTTC

v_call: TRBV7-2
d_call: NA
j_call: TRBJ2-5
clone_size: NA
cdr3_aa: CASSLVYGRSETQYF
cdr3_nt: TGTGCCAGCAGCTTAGTGTACGGGCGGTCAGAGACCCAGTACTTC

v_call: TRBV6-5
d_call: NA
j_call: TRBJ1-1
clone_size: NA
cdr3_aa: CASSKRQPNTEAFF
cdr3_nt: TGTGCCAGCAGTAAGCGACAGCCTAACACTGAAGCTTTCTTT

v_call: TRBV14
d_call: NA
j_call: TRBJ1-3
clone_size: NA
cdr3_aa: CASSLGLSAGNTIYF
cdr3_nt: TGTGCCAGCAGTCTCGGACTTTCCGCTGGAAACACCATATATTTT

v_call: TRBV7-9
d_call: NA
j_call: TRBJ1-2
clone_size: NA
cdr3_aa: CASSLAGAPRGYTF
cdr3_nt: TGTGCCAGCAGCTTAGCGGGGGCTCCTAGAGGCTACACCTTC

v_call: TRBV4-1
d_call: NA
j_call: TRBJ1-4
clone_size: NA
cdr3_aa: CASSQAGRQSNEKLFF
cdr3_nt: TGCGCCAGCAGCCAAGCCGGTCGCCAGTCCAATGAAAAACTGTTTTTT

v_call: TRBV28
d_call: NA
j_call: TRBJ1-3
clone_size: few
cdr3_aa: CASSPPTGPGPTIYF
cdr3_nt: TGTGCCAGCAGTCCTCCGACAGGCCCCGGGCCCACCATATATTTT

v_call: TRBV5-6
d_call: NA
j_call: TRBJ1-1
clone_size: NA
cdr3_aa: CASSTVRGLNTEAFF
cdr3_nt: TGTGCCAGCAGTACCGTACGGGGCTTGAACACTGAAGCTTTCTTT

v_call: TRBV6-2/TRBV6-3
d_call: TRBD1
j_call: TRBJ2-1
clone_size: NA
cdr3_aa: CASSPDRVRNEQFF
cdr3_nt: TGTGCCAGCAGTCCCGACAGGGTCCGCAATGAGCAGTTCTTC

v_call: TRBV3-1/TRBV3-2
d_call: NA
j_call: TRBJ1-1
clone_size: NA
cdr3_aa: CASSRRENTEAFF
cdr3_nt: TGTGCCAGCAGCCGGCGGGAGAACACTGAAGCTTTCTTT

v_call: TRBV19
d_call: NA
j_call: TRBJ1-4
clone_size: NA
cdr3_aa: CASSILTLIATNEKLFF
cdr3_nt: TGTGCCAGTAGTATATTAACTTTGATAGCAACTAATGAAAAACTGTTTTTT

v_call: TRBV9
d_call: NA
j_call: TRBJ1-2
clone_size: NA
cdr3_aa: CASSVEQGYGYTF
cdr3_nt: TGTGCCAGCAGCGTAGAACAGGGCTATGGCTACACCTTC

v_call: TRBV5-6
d_call: TRBD1
j_call: TRBJ1-5
clone_size: NA
cdr3_aa: CASSLQGVAQPQHF
cdr3_nt: TGTGCCAGCAGCTTACAGGGGGTGGCTCAGCCCCAGCATTTT

v_call: TRBV5-8
d_call: NA
j_call: TRBJ1-2
clone_size: NA
cdr3_aa: CASSYPGRGDGYTF
cdr3_nt: TGTGCCAGCAGCTACCCCGGCAGGGGTGATGGCTACACCTTC

v_call: TRBV3-1/TRBV3-2
d_call: TRBD1
j_call: TRBJ1-5
clone_size: NA
cdr3_aa: CASSLNRGQPQHF
cdr3_nt: TGTGCCAGCAGCCTAAACAGGGGGCAGCCCCAGCATTTT

v_call: TRBV27
d_call: NA
j_call: TRBJ1-5
clone_size: NA
cdr3_aa: CASSRIGLYSNQPQHF
cdr3_nt: TGTGCCAGCAGCAGGATTGGCCTTTATAGCAATCAGCCCCAGCATTTT

v_call: TRBV5-8
d_call: NA
j_call: TRBJ1-4
clone_size: NA
cdr3_aa: CASSLGPRGANEKLFF
cdr3_nt: TGTGCCAGCAGCTTGGGACCCCGGGGAGCTAATGAAAAACTGTTTTTT

v_call: TRBV19
d_call: TRBD2
j_call: TRBJ2-3
clone_size: NA
cdr3_aa: CASSRGGSTDTQYF
cdr3_nt: TGTGCCAGTAGTCGGGGGGGATCAACAGATACGCAGTATTTT

v_call: TRBV7-8
d_call: TRBD1
j_call: TRBJ1-2
clone_size: NA
cdr3_aa: CASSSGQGIYGYTF
cdr3_nt: TGTGCCAGCAGCTCCGGACAGGGTATCTATGGCTACACCTTC

v_call: TRBV29-1
d_call: TRBD1
j_call: TRBJ1-1
clone_size: NA
cdr3_aa: CSVSTGSFSEAFF
cdr3_nt: TGCAGCGTCTCGACAGGGTCTTTTTCTGAAGCTTTCTTT

v_call: TRBV3-1/TRBV3-2
d_call: NA
j_call: TRBJ2-5
clone_size: NA
cdr3_aa: CASSPSSAQETQYF
cdr3_nt: TGTGCCAGCAGCCCATCTAGCGCCCAAGAGACCCAGTACTTC

v_call: TRBV12-3/TRBV12-4
d_call: NA
j_call: TRBJ1-1
clone_size: NA
cdr3_aa: CASSLGFSAEAFF
cdr3_nt: TGTGCCAGCAGTTTAGGGTTCTCAGCTGAAGCTTTCTTT

v_call: TRBV5-4
d_call: NA
j_call: TRBJ1-2
clone_size: few
cdr3_aa: CASSLVHDYGYTF
cdr3_nt: TGTGCCAGCAGCTTGGTTCATGACTATGGCTACACCTTC

v_call: TRBV2
d_call: NA
j_call: TRBJ1-2
clone_size: NA
cdr3_aa: CASSARGIDGYTF
cdr3_nt: TGTGCCAGCAGTGCCAGGGGAATTGATGGCTACACCTTC